A selection of T cell receptor beta chains follows, all from one sample in a study of blood T cell repertoires in COVID-19. Assay used: immunoSEQ multiplex PCR; TCRdb lists only in-frame clones, some missing. Of 100,000 to 150,000 clones listed, more than 85% are singletons. Sequenced: peripheral blood. The receptors were gathered from a man in his 60s with COVID-19, enrolled during active disease. CDR3s include the opening cysteine and the closing phenylalanine or tryptophan. The order of the fields is V gene, clone size, D gene, J gene, CDR3 DNA, CDR3 protein. A D gene is named only where the DNA matches it firmly. Clone size, where shown, is once, few, many, or a class for clones that have expanded.

TRBV19,.,TRBD1,TRBJ2-7,TGTGCCAGTAGTATCAGGACAGGGGGCTACGAGCAGTACTTC,CASSIRTGGYEQYF
TRBV15,.,.,TRBJ1-2,TGTGCCACCAGCAGAGGCGGGGGACTCAACTATGGCTACACCTTC,CATSRGGGLNYGYTF
TRBV7-8,.,TRBD1,TRBJ2-5,TGTGCCAGCAGCTTAGCAGGGTTGACAGGGGAAAACCCTTGGGAGACCCAGTACTTC,CASSLAGLTGENPWETQYF
TRBV19,.,.,TRBJ1-3,TGTGCCAGTAGTTTCTTACAGCCGAGAGGAAACACCATATATTTT,CASSFLQPRGNTIYF
TRBV7-9,.,TRBD1,TRBJ2-7,TGTGCCAGCAGCTCTTCTATTGGGGGGGACAGGGACGAGCAGTACTTC,CASSSSIGGDRDEQYF
TRBV5-1,.,.,TRBJ1-2,TGCGCCAGCAGCCCGAGCTCTACAGGGAAACTATTTGGCTACACCTTC,CASSPSSTGKLFGYTF
TRBV18,.,TRBD1,TRBJ1-6,TGTGCCAGCTCACCGAGGGACAGCTCTCTTAATTCACCCCTCCACTTT,CASSPRDSSLNSPLHF
TRBV19,.,TRBD1,TRBJ1-2,TGTGCCAGTAGTAAGGGGACAGGGGGCAACTATGGCTACACCTTC,CASSKGTGGNYGYTF
TRBV5-1,.,TRBD2,TRBJ2-1,TGCGCCAGCAGCTTGAGTCTAACTAGCGGGGAAGAGCAGTTCTTC,CASSLSLTSGEEQFF
TRBV12-3/TRBV12-4,.,.,TRBJ2-1,TGTGCCAGCAGTACCGACAGAAACAATGAGCAGTTCTTC,CASSTDRNNEQFF
TRBV7-9,once,.,TRBJ1-1,TGTGCCAGCAGCTTAGCTGGACAGAACACTGAAGCTTTCTTT,CASSLAGQNTEAFF
TRBV7-8,once,.,TRBJ1-2,TGTGCCAGCAGCTTAACCCCACAGCAGCTCGGCTACACCTTC,CASSLTPQQLGYTF
TRBV6-6,.,.,TRBJ1-1,TGTGCCAGCAGTACCGGACAGTGGAACACTGAAGCTTTCTTT,CASSTGQWNTEAFF
TRBV9,.,.,TRBJ1-6,TGTGCCAGCAGCCCACGCGGGACGTATAATTCACCCCTCCACTTT,CASSPRGTYNSPLHF
TRBV12-2,.,.,TRBJ2-7,TGTGCAAGTCGCTTAGTTTGGACAGGGCCCGGCGAGCAGTACTTC,CASRLVWTGPGEQYF
TRBV18,.,.,TRBJ1-2,TGTGCCAGCTCACCAGCGACAGGTTGGGGCTATGGCTACACCTTC,CASSPATGWGYGYTF
TRBV5-1,.,.,TRBJ1-5,TGCGCCAGCAGCCCGGGGGGGATCAATCAGCCCCAGCATTTT,CASSPGGINQPQHF
TRBV12-3/TRBV12-4,.,.,TRBJ1-2,TGTGCCAGCAGTCGGACAGCCTATGGCTACACCTTC,CASSRTAYGYTF
TRBV2,.,TRBD1,TRBJ1-4,TGTGCCAGCAGGGGAGACAGGGATAATGAAAAACTGTTTTTT,CASRGDRDNEKLFF
TRBV5-1,.,.,TRBJ1-3,TGCGCCAGCAGCCCGGTTGGGGGGTTCTCTGGAAACACCATATATTTT,CASSPVGGFSGNTIYF
TRBV9,.,.,TRBJ1-4,TGTGCCAGCAGCGCCGGGGGGACTAATGAAAAACTGTTTTTT,CASSAGGTNEKLFF
TRBV7-9,once,TRBD1,TRBJ1-6,TGTGCCAGCCGCCAGGGGACAGACAGAAATTCACCCCTCCACTTT,CASRQGTDRNSPLHF
TRBV4-3,.,.,TRBJ2-1,TGCGCCAGCAGCCCCAACAGGGACTCCTACAATGAGCAGTTCTTC,CASSPNRDSYNEQFF
TRBV11-2,.,.,TRBJ2-3,TGTGCCAGCAGCTTAGCCGTCACAGATACGCAGTATTTT,CASSLAVTDTQYF
TRBV5-1,.,.,TRBJ2-1,TGCGCCAGCAGCCCATCGGGGGGCTTAAGTCACAATGAGCAGTTCTTC,CASSPSGGLSHNEQFF
TRBV12-3/TRBV12-4,.,.,TRBJ1-2,TGTGCCAGCAGTCCACAGGGTTTCGGCTACACCTTC,CASSPQGFGYTF
TRBV3-1/TRBV3-2,.,.,TRBJ1-6,TGTGCCAGCAGCCAAGAGGCGGGTTATTCACCCCTCCACTTT,CASSQEAGYSPLHF
TRBV3-1/TRBV3-2,.,TRBD1,TRBJ1-2,TGTGCCAGCAGCCACGGGACAGGGAACTATGGCTACACCTTC,CASSHGTGNYGYTF
TRBV6-1,.,.,TRBJ2-5,TGTGCCAGCAGTGAAGCGCTTCGGGGGAATTTCGAGACCCAGTACTTC,CASSEALRGNFETQYF
TRBV5-1,.,TRBD1,TRBJ1-3,TGCGCCAGCAGCCCGCAGGGGGCGAGCTCTGGAAACACCATATATTTT,CASSPQGASSGNTIYF
TRBV5-1,.,TRBD1,TRBJ1-2,TGCGCCAGCAGAGGAGTACAGGGGTACTATGGCTACACCTTC,CASRGVQGYYGYTF
TRBV9,.,.,TRBJ1-2,TGTGCCAGCAGCCCACAAGGGGGTTGGGACTATGGCTACACCTTC,CASSPQGGWDYGYTF
TRBV19,few,.,TRBJ1-1,TGTGCCAGTAGTAAAAACACCAGGGAAGAAGCTTTCTTT,CASSKNTREEAFF
TRBV4-2,.,TRBD1,TRBJ1-1,TGTGCCAGCAGCCTACCGGGACAGGGGGCTGGCACTGAAGCTTTCTTT,CASSLPGQGAGTEAFF
TRBV11-2,.,TRBD1,TRBJ1-5,TGTGCCAGCAGCTTAGGGACAGGGTCGTTTCAGCCCCAGCATTTT,CASSLGTGSFQPQHF
TRBV21-1,.,.,TRBJ2-3,TGTGCCAGCAGCAACCATAAGAAAGGGGCGGACAGGGGTAGAACAGATACGCAGTATTTT,CASSNHKKGADRGRTDTQYF
TRBV5-4,.,TRBD1,TRBJ1-4,TGTGCCAGCAGCTGGGGGGACAGGGCAGAGGAAAAACTGTTTTTT,CASSWGDRAEEKLFF
TRBV28,few,TRBD1,TRBJ1-5,TGTGCCAGCAAGGGGGGACAGTTCAATCAGCCCCAGCATTTT,CASKGGQFNQPQHF
TRBV27,.,TRBD1,TRBJ1-2,TGTGCCAGCAGCCTCCGGGACAGAGACTATGGCTACACCTTC,CASSLRDRDYGYTF
TRBV7-3,.,TRBD2,TRBJ2-1,TGTGCCAGCAGCTTACCCCTAGCGGGGAATGAGCAGTTCTTC,CASSLPLAGNEQFF
TRBV27,.,TRBD1,TRBJ1-5,TGTGCCAGCAGTCCGAGGACAGGGTTAGGGCAGCCCCAGCATTTT,CASSPRTGLGQPQHF
TRBV9,.,.,TRBJ2-2,TGTGCCAGCAGCGTAGGAGCAGGGATGGACACCGGGGAGCTGTTTTTT,CASSVGAGMDTGELFF
TRBV5-8,.,TRBD2,TRBJ2-1,TGTGCCAGCAGCTTGTACAAAGCATTTGGGCGGGGGGCCTACAATGAGCAGTTCTTC,CASSLYKAFGRGAYNEQFF
TRBV7-9,.,TRBD1,TRBJ1-5,TGTGCCAGCAGCGAACCGGGACAGAATCAGCCCCAGCATTTT,CASSEPGQNQPQHF
TRBV9,.,TRBD2,TRBJ2-3,TGTGCCAGCACCCGAGCGGGGGAGAGCACAGATACGCAGTATTTT,CASTRAGESTDTQYF
TRBV25-1,.,TRBD1,TRBJ2-3,TGTGCCAGCAGACTGACAGGGGGCGCATATGATACGCAGTATTTT,CASRLTGGAYDTQYF
TRBV10-3,.,TRBD1,TRBJ1-1,TGTGCCACGGGACAGGGGGCTACTGAAGCTTTCTTT,CATGQGATEAFF
TRBV5-6,.,TRBD1,TRBJ1-3,TGTGCCAGCAGCTTCTGGACAGGGGGCTTTGGAAACACCATATATTTT,CASSFWTGGFGNTIYF
TRBV7-8,.,TRBD2,TRBJ2-7,TGTGCCAGCAGCACGGGGACTAGATACGAGCAGTACTTC,CASSTGTRYEQYF
TRBV7-9,once,.,TRBJ2-5,TGTGCCAGCAGCTCCGATCGGGGATGGGGGACCCAGTACTTC,CASSSDRGWGTQYF
TRBV3-1/TRBV3-2,.,TRBD1,TRBJ1-1,TGTGCCAGCAGCCTCGGGACAGGGGGCCGAGTAACTGAAGCTTTCTTT,CASSLGTGGRVTEAFF
TRBV6-4,.,TRBD1,TRBJ2-7,TGTGCCAGCAGTCCCGGGACAGGGGGCTCCTACGAGCAGTACTTC,CASSPGTGGSYEQYF
TRBV19,.,TRBD2,TRBJ2-1,TGTGCCAGTAGTATGGGGGCTAGCGGGGGGGGACAGCAGTTCTTC,CASSMGASGGGQQFF
TRBV6-2/TRBV6-3,few,.,TRBJ1-5,TGTGCCAGCAGTGTCTACGGGGGGCAGTCCCAGCATTTT,CASSVYGGQSQHF
TRBV9,.,TRBD2,TRBJ2-3,TGTGCCAGCAGCCCCCAGGGAGGGGTCGGCACAGATACGCAGTATTTT,CASSPQGGVGTDTQYF
TRBV6-5,.,TRBD2,TRBJ2-1,TGTGCCAGCAGTTACTCGTACGGGGGGTACAATGAGCAGTTCTTC,CASSYSYGGYNEQFF
TRBV30,.,TRBD1,TRBJ1-4,TGTGCCCGGGGGCGACAGGGGACTAATGAAAAACTGTTTTTT,CARGRQGTNEKLFF
TRBV7-2,.,.,TRBJ1-2,TGTGCCAGCAGCTCATACCCTCGGGGGGGCGAAAACGGCTACACCTTC,CASSSYPRGGENGYTF
TRBV4-3,.,.,TRBJ1-3,TGCGCCAGCAGCCAAGACAGGGGCTCTGGAAACACCATATATTTT,CASSQDRGSGNTIYF
TRBV18,.,.,TRBJ1-5,TGTGCCAGCTCACCACTTAAGGGGGTTCAGCCCCAGCATTTT,CASSPLKGVQPQHF